Presented here are 23 T cell receptor beta chains from one specimen sequenced in a study of memory CD4+ T cells and cytomegalovirus serostatus. The sort gate was single viable CD3+CD4+CD8-CD45RO+ cells for memory CD4+ T cells. TCRdb's table, derived via immunoSEQ multiplex PCR, lists solely in-frame clones and lacks some. This table holds about 41,000 clones, more than 75% found once. Sequencing was done on a sample of memory CD4+ T cells from blood. The origin of the receptors is an adult in good health and CMV-seronegative.

The rearrangement links TRBV21-1 to TRBJ1-1. TRBV21-1 is annotated as a pseudogene. The CDR3 consists of 17 residues. The CDR3 here is CASSFQNGPTMNTEAFF. For the CDR3, the DNA is TGTGCCAGCAGCTTTCAAAACGGACCGACCATGAACACTGAAGCTTTCTTT.

In this sample, this clone turned up once. The rearrangement uses TRBV11-3 and TRBJ2-7, with TRBD1 matching 8 bases. CDR3 length: 13 residues. V shed 0 bases and J 12 bases; nucleotides not matched to a gene: 7. The germline gives CDR1 SGHNT, CDR2 YENEEA. DNA of the CDR3: TGTGCCAGCAGCTTAGATAAGTCGACAGGGGTGTACTTC. Amino acids: CASSLDKSTGVYF.

This clone turned up a few times. The chain employs TRBV7-2 and TRBJ2-1; weak D call: TRBD1 (6 bases). The V gene's germline CDR1 is SGHTA and CDR2 FQGNSA. Trimming took off 0 bases at V and 0 bases at J, with 9 bases between the two ends. This CDR3 comprises 16 residues. DNA for the CDR3: TGTGCCAGCAGCTTAGCAGCGGACAGCTCCTACAATGAGCAGTTCTTC. The encoded protein is CASSLAADSSYNEQFF.

The V gene is TRBV5-4, the J gene TRBJ1-3, with D unclear. CDR3 length equals 17 residues. Per germline, CDR1 SGHNT and CDR2 YYREEE (reference sequence). V was clipped by 0 bases and J by 0 bases, with 13 bases between them. The CDR3 sequence is CASSLGGWKTSGNTIYF. The CDR3 DNA reads as TGTGCCAGCAGCTTGGGCGGTTGGAAAACCTCTGGAAACACCATATATTTT.

This sequence joins TRBV5-5 and TRBJ2-7, with D perhaps TRBD1 (5 bases). In germline, CDR1 is SGHKS, CDR2 YYEKEE (reference sequence). The CDR3 is made up of 15 amino acids. Trimming left V 6 bases short and J 6 bases short, with 22 bases between. CDR3 loop: CASNGDSKISSEQYF. The CDR3 nucleotides read TGTGCCAGCAACGGAGACAGTAAAATCTCTAGCGAGCAGTACTTC.

In this sample, this clone turned up once. The chain employs TRBV19 and TRBJ1-5; tentative D call: TRBD1 (6 bases). This CDR3 has 15 amino acids. Germline CDR1 is LNHDA and CDR2 is SQIVND (reference sequence). Trimming took off 3 bases at V and 3 bases at J, with 12 bases between the two ends. The CDR3 DNA follows: TGTGCCAGTAGTATCTTACAGGGTTTCAATCAGCCCCAGCATTTT. Translation: CASSILQGFNQPQHF.

The V gene is TRBV7-2, the J gene TRBJ2-5, with D unclear. CDR1 SGHTA and CDR2 FQGNSA come from the germline V gene. This CDR3 has 13 residues. Trimming removed 4 bases from V and 1 base from J, with 7 bases in between. CDR3 sequence reads: CASSSSRQETQYF. CDR3 bases: TGTGCCAGCAGCTCCTCACGCCAAGAGACCCAGTACTTC.

V and J are TRBV7-9 and TRBJ1-3; tentatively, D is TRBD1 (5 bases). Germline lookup yields CDR1 SEHNR and CDR2 FQNEAQ (reference sequence). V gave up 0 bases and J gave up 0 bases, with 15 bases separating them. There are 18 residues in the CDR3. The CDR3 nucleotides are TGTGCCAGCAGCTTAGCGACACTAAGACAGCTCTCTGGAAACACCATATATTTT. Protein product: CASSLATLRQLSGNTIYF.

The chain has TRBV1 and TRBJ2-5; TRBD2, the table's D call, was not compared with the DNA. TRBV1 is given as a pseudogene. The CDR3 has 16 residues. CDR3 in amino acids: CTSSPSHFDWQRPQYF. The CDR3 DNA reads TGCACCAGCAGCCCCAGTCATTTTGACTGGCAAAGGCCCCAGTACTTC.

The chain joins TRBV6-5 to TRBJ1-5, with 7 bases that match TRBD1. J lost 0 bases, V lost 6 bases, and 2 bases had no gene match. CDR3 length: 14 amino acids. Germline V gene lookup returns CDR1 MNHEY and CDR2 SVGAGI. In DNA, the CDR3 is TGTGCCAGCAGCGACAGGGTTAGCAATCAGCCCCAGCATTTT. It is translated as CASSDRVSNQPQHF.

The chain couples TRBV29-1 to TRBJ2-3; 7 bases map to TRBD2. J lost 4 bases, V lost 3 bases, and 1 base had no gene match. The CDR3 sequence is 12 residues long. Germline values: CDR1 SQVTM, CDR2 ANQGSEA. The CDR3 DNA sequence: TGCAGCGTTGAGGCGGGGGCAGATACGCAGTATTTT. Its protein is CSVEAGADTQYF.

This clone appeared a single time. This chain uses TRBV5-1 with TRBJ2-7; perhaps TRBD2 as D (7 bases). CDR3 length: 16 amino acids. Germline CDR1 reads SGHRS; CDR2 reads YFSETQ. V was cut by 3 bases and J by 1 base, with 17 bases left in between. DNA for the CDR3: TGCGCCAGCAGCTCTCTCTCAGGGGAGGGGTCCTACGAGCAGTACTTC. Translating gives CASSSLSGEGSYEQYF.

Remarks on this clone: Compared with germline, one end of the junction differs, possibly owing to a read error. The chain links TRBV2 to TRBJ1-2, with D possibly being TRBD1 (5 bases). From germline, CDR1 is SNHLY and CDR2 FYNNEI. The CDR3 runs to 12 residues. This chain's CDR3 is CVSAGVSYGYTF. For the CDR3, the DNA is TGTGTCAGCGCGGGGGTGTCGTATGGCTACACCTTC.

This clone was detected a few times. This chain links TRBV6-6 with TRBJ1-1; tentatively, D is TRBD1 (5 bases). Germline V gene data show CDR1 as MNHNY and CDR2 as SVGAGI (reference sequence). V was trimmed by 6 bases and J by 1 base, leaving 9 bases between them. The CDR3 is 13 amino acids. The CDR3 spells CASSDSRNTEAFF. The CDR3, as DNA: TGTGCCAGCAGCGACAGCAGGAACACTGAAGCTTTCTTT.

This chain links TRBV19 with TRBJ1-1; D remains unclear. Germline CDR1 LNHDA, CDR2 SQIVND (reference sequence). The CDR3 extends over 13 amino acids. Trimming cost V 7 bases and J 1 base, with 10 bases left between them. The CDR3 region is CASTGWTNTEAFF. For the CDR3, the DNA is TGTGCCAGTACGGGGTGGACGAACACTGAAGCTTTCTTT. Full variable domain (rest looked up from reference TRBV19 and TRBJ1-1): DGGITQSPKYLFRKEGQNVTLSCEQNLNHDAMYWYRQDPGQGLRLIYYSQIVNDFQKGDIAEGYSVSREKKESFPLTVTSAQKNPTAFYLCASTGWTNTEAFFGQGTRLTVV.

The genes are TRBV7-2 and TRBJ1-1; tentative D call: TRBD1 (6 bases). The CDR3 runs 15 residues. In germline, CDR1 is SGHTA, CDR2 FQGNSA. Trimming cost V 1 base and J 0 bases, with 9 bases left between them. The DNA of the CDR3 is TGTGCCAGCAGCTTAGACAGGGTTATGAACACTGAAGCTTTCTTT. It specifies CASSLDRVMNTEAFF.

The V call is TRBV5-1, the J call TRBJ2-5; D ambiguous. This CDR3 is 13 amino acids long. V lost 2 bases and J lost 3, with 8 bases in between. Germline loops: CDR1 SGHRS, CDR2 YFSETQ. This CDR3 is CASSFWGKETQYF. The CDR3 DNA reads TGCGCCAGCAGCTTTTGGGGTAAAGAGACCCAGTACTTC.

The J gene is TRBJ1-4, the V gene TRBV5-1; the D gene is possibly TRBD1 (5 bases). The CDR3 loop spans 14 amino acids. V was shortened by 5 bases and J by 0 bases, with 8 bases between the two germline ends. From germline, CDR1 is SGHRS and CDR2 YFSETQ. The CDR3 region has the DNA TGCGCCAGCAGAGGGGTAACAACTAATGAAAAACTGTTTTTT. Translation gives CASRGVTTNEKLFF.

The chain recombines TRBV12-2 with TRBJ1-1; the DNA was not compared with TRBD1, the D call given in the table. TRBV12-2 corresponds to a pseudogene. This CDR3 has 23 amino acids. The chain's CDR3 is CASRAPAGIILGGTGASWTEAFF. The DNA of the CDR3 is TGTGCAAGTCGCGCGCCCGCGGGGATAATTTTAGGGGGCACAGGGGCCAGCTGGACTGAAGCTTTCTTT.

V usage is TRBV19 and J usage is TRBJ2-3, with D maybe TRBD1 (6 bases). Germline CDR1 reads LNHDA; CDR2 reads SQIVND (reference sequence). The CDR3 spans 15 residues. Between the trimmed V and J ends, which lost 3 bases and 5 bases, there was a span of 15 bases. The CDR3 loop reads CASSILGDKGDTQYF. CDR3 bases: TGTGCCAGTAGTATTCTGGGGGACAAGGGAGATACGCAGTATTTT.

This chain uses TRBV18 with TRBJ2-1, with 9 bases fitting TRBD1. This CDR3 comprises 13 residues. J was trimmed by 7 bases and V by 6 bases; bases with no gene match: 4. CDR1 and CDR2 (germline): KGHSH, LQKENI. CDR3 in DNA: TGTGCCAGCTCCCGGGACAGGGTGAATGAGCAGTTCTTC. Translating gives CASSRDRVNEQFF.

The chain employs TRBV2 and TRBJ2-5, with a possible D match to TRBD2 (6 bases). CDR3 length: 12 amino acids. Germline assignment: CDR1 SNHLY and CDR2 FYNNEI. V lost 9 bases and J lost 5, with 13 bases in between. CDR3 residues: CASGGSRETQYF. CDR3 sequence (DNA): TGTGCCAGTGGAGGGTCCCGGGAGACCCAGTACTTC. The whole variable domain, remainder taken from reference TRBV2 and TRBJ2-5, is EPEVTQTPSHQVTQMGQEVILRCVPISNHLYFYWYRQILGQKVEFLVSFYNNEISEKSEIFDDQFSVERPDGSNFTLKIRSTKLEDSAMYFCASGGSRETQYFGPGTRLLVL.

V and J are TRBV19 and TRBJ2-1; D remains unclear. The germline CDR1 and CDR2 sequences are LNHDA and SQIVND (reference sequence). The CDR3 loop spans 14 amino acids. Trimming pared 3 bases from V and 0 bases from J, leaving 6 bases between. CDR3 bases: TGTGCCAGTAGTATCCAGAGCTCCTACAATGAGCAGTTCTTC. Protein product: CASSIQSSYNEQFF.